This passage covers 8 T cell receptor beta chains from one sample sequenced in a study of T cells in Graves' hyperthyroidism and ophthalmopathy. Amplified TCR beta CDR3 regions derived from RNA transcripts. The primer set for the first-round RT-PCR of the TCR CDR3 was HTBI. MiXCR, run by TCRdb on the multiplex PCR reads, gives a single entry per CDR3 protein. The table lists about 360,000 distinct CDR3 sequences, about a fifth of them singletons. The specimen sequenced was blood. These receptors originate from a woman aged 18-30 years with Graves' hyperthyroidism.

This clonotype appeared many times. The chain recombines TRBV4-1 with TRBJ2-2; 9 bases are a match to TRBD2. CDR1 and CDR2 (germline): MGHRA, YSYEKL. The CDR3 totals 16 residues. The V gene end was trimmed by 4 bases and the J gene end by 0 bases; junction bases not matched to a gene: 3. CDR3 in amino acids: CASSLERGANTGELFF. The CDR3 nucleotides are TGCGCCAGCAGCCTCGAGCGGGGGGCGAACACCGGGGAGCTGTTTTTT.

This clonotype was seen many times. The rearrangement uses TRBV7-9 and TRBJ1-2, with D unresolved. The V gene's germline CDR1 is SEHNR and CDR2 FQNEAQ (reference sequence). The V end lost 4 bases, the J end lost 0 bases, and 12 bases lay between the germline ends. CDR3 size: 15 residues. The CDR3 DNA is TGTGCCAGCAGCTCTCCCGGGAACACTAACTATGGCTACACCTTC. Protein product: CASSSPGNTNYGYTF. Full variable domain (outside the CDR3, taken from reference TRBV7-9 and TRBJ1-2): DTGVSQNPRHKITKRGQNVTFRCDPISEHNRLYWYRQTLGQGPEFLTYFQNEAQLEKSRLLSDRFSAERPKGSFSTLEIQRTEQGDSAMYLCASSSPGNTNYGYTFGSGTRLTVV.

In this sample, this clonotype turned up many times. The DNA of the CDR3 is TGTGCCAGCAGTTTACCCCTGACACTGAGCGTTAGCTACGAGCAGTACTTC. Its translation is CASSLPLTLSVSYEQYF. The chain links TRBV28 to TRBJ2-7; D unclear. Germline V gene sequence: CDR1 MDHEN, CDR2 SYDVKM. This CDR3 has 17 amino acids. The V end was cut by 2 bases, the J end by 3 bases, with 20 bases between.

The genes are TRBV18 and TRBJ1-1; D unresolved. This CDR3 contains 15 residues. The germline gives CDR1 KGHSH, CDR2 LQKENI. Trimming took 0 bases from V and 1 from J, leaving 9 bases between them. For the CDR3, the DNA is TGTGCCAGCTCACCACCGAACAGACCGAACACTGAAGCTTTCTTT. Its translation is CASSPPNRPNTEAFF.

As concerns this clonotype: A read error may explain this, as a much larger clone is one base away. The V gene is TRBV29-1, the J gene TRBJ2-2; 10 nucleotides agree with TRBD1. The CDR3 length is 16 residues. CDR1 SQVTM and CDR2 ANQGSEA come from the germline V gene. The CDR3 here is CSVEGYRDRGIGELCF. For the CDR3, the DNA is TGCAGCGTTGAAGGGTACCGGGACAGGGGCATCGGGGAGCTGTGTTTT.

This clonotype was recorded many times. The chain combines TRBV6-5 with TRBJ1-5; TRBD1 aligns across 12 bases. The CDR3 covers 17 residues. With V trimmed by 5 bases and J by 1 base, 6 bases remained unmatched. Germline values: CDR1 MNHEY, CDR2 SVGAGI. In DNA form, the CDR3 reads TGTGCCAGCAGTCCCCGGGACAGGGGGCAGAGCAATCAGCCCCAGCATTTT. This encodes CASSPRDRGQSNQPQHF.

This clonotype was seen only a few times. The chain is built from TRBV5-1 and TRBJ1-1, with 8 bases fitting TRBD1. CDR3 length: 16 residues. V gave up 0 bases and J gave up 0 bases; unmatched junction bases: 4. The germline V gene has CDR1 SGHRS and CDR2 YFSETQ. The CDR3 reads CASSLGQGSMNTEAFF. The CDR3 region has the DNA TGCGCCAGCAGCTTGGGACAGGGGTCCATGAACACTGAAGCTTTCTTT.

This clonotype was counted ten times or more. V is TRBV27 and J is TRBJ2-7; D may be TRBD2 (5 bases). Trimming left V 7 bases short and J 1 base short, with 17 bases between. The CDR3 spans 15 residues. Germline V gene sequence: CDR1 MNHEY, CDR2 SMNVEV (reference sequence). The CDR3 is CASKLYLAGSYEQYF. In nucleotides, the CDR3 is TGTGCCAGCAAATTGTATCTGGCGGGTTCCTACGAGCAGTACTTC.